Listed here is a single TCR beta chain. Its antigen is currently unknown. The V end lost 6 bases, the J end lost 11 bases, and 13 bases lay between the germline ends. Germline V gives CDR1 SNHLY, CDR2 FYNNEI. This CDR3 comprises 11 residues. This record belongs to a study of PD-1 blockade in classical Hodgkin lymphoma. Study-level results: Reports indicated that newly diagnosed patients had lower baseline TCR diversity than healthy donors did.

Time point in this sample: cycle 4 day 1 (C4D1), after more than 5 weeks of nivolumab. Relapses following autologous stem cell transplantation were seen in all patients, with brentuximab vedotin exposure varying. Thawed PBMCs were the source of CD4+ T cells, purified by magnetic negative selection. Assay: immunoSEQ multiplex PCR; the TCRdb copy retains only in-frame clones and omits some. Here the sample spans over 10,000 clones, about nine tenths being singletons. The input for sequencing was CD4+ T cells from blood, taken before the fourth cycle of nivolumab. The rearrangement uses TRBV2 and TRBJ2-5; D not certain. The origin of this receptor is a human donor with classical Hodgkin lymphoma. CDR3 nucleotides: TGTGCCAGCAGCGCGGAATATGGGCAGTACTTC. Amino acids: CASSAEYGQYF.